This T cell receptor beta chain is from a study of cytomegalovirus exposure and HLA in healthy donors. Findings and limits, study-wide: Usually a TCR sequence was rare, but some public TCRs were found in many donors.

The CDR3 runs to 16 residues. The V and J ends lost 2 bases and 9 bases, in that order; junction bases with no gene match: 11. Germline CDR1 is SGHTA and CDR2 is FQGTGA. The PCR contained 60 Vbeta and 13 Jbeta primers. Sequencing used immunoSEQ multiplex PCR; TCRdb keeps in-frame clones, though not all of them. The sample shows tens of thousands of clones, over 70% of them seen only once. Of note for this clone: Its antigen remains unknown.

The source material was PBMCs. The rearrangement uses TRBV7-3 and TRBJ2-4, with 9 bases identical to TRBD2. The TCR was taken from a girl aged 2 to 9 in good health and CMV-seropositive. The CDR3 region has the DNA TGTGCCAGCAGCTTATCGGCGGGAGGGCCGGTAACCATTCAGTACTTC. It translates to CASSLSAGGPVTIQYF.